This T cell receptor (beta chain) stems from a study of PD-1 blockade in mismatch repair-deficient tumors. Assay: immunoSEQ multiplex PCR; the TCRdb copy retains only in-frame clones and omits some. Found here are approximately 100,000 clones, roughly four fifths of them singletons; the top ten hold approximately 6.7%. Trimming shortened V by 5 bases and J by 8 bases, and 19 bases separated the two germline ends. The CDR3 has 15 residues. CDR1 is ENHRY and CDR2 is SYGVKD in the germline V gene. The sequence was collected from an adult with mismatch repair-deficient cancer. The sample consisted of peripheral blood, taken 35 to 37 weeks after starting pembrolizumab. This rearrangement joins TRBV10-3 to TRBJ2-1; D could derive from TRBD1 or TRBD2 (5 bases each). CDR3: CAISPSQGSGDEQFF. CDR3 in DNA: TGTGCCATCAGTCCTAGCCAGGGAAGTGGTGATGAGCAGTTCTTC.